This is a list of T cell receptor beta chains from one sample in a study of blood T cell repertoires in COVID-19. Sequencing used immunoSEQ multiplex PCR; TCRdb keeps in-frame clones, though not all of them. The table has 65,000 to 85,000 clones, more than 75% seen once. The sample consisted of peripheral blood. The receptors derive from a human donor in a cohort sampled during active COVID-19. CDR3s include the opening cysteine and the closing phenylalanine or tryptophan. The D gene is left open where the match is weak. For some rows the clone size is stated as once, few or many, or as a class when expanded; others skip it.

j_call: TRBJ2-1
clone_size: -
d_call: -
v_call: TRBV5-5
cdr3_nt: TGTGCCAGCAGCTTAGAGGTACTCGCCTACAATGAGCAGTTCTTC
cdr3_aa: CASSLEVLAYNEQFF

j_call: TRBJ1-6
clone_size: -
d_call: -
v_call: TRBV19
cdr3_nt: TGTGCCAGTAGCCTCGTTAATAATTCACCCCTCCACTTT
cdr3_aa: CASSLVNNSPLHF

j_call: TRBJ1-1
clone_size: -
d_call: TRBD1
v_call: TRBV2
cdr3_nt: TGTGCCAGCAGTGAATACAGGGGGGTGAACACTGAAGCTTTCTTT
cdr3_aa: CASSEYRGVNTEAFF

j_call: TRBJ2-1
clone_size: many
d_call: -
v_call: TRBV4-1
cdr3_nt: TGCGCCAGCAGCCAAGATCGTCGGGTGAGCTCCTACAATGAGCAGTTCTTC
cdr3_aa: CASSQDRRVSSYNEQFF

j_call: TRBJ2-3
clone_size: once
d_call: TRBD1
v_call: TRBV5-8
cdr3_nt: TGTGCCAGCAGCGAAAGGGGGCGTTGGCGCACAGATACGCAGTATTTT
cdr3_aa: CASSERGRWRTDTQYF

j_call: TRBJ2-7
clone_size: -
d_call: TRBD2
v_call: TRBV7-2
cdr3_nt: TGTGCCAGCAGCCATCCTAGCGGGGGAGAGCAGTACTTC
cdr3_aa: CASSHPSGGEQYF

j_call: TRBJ1-2
clone_size: once
d_call: -
v_call: TRBV2
cdr3_nt: TGTGCCAGCCAGCGGAGGGATCTCTATGGCTACACCTTC
cdr3_aa: CASQRRDLYGYTF

j_call: TRBJ2-7
clone_size: -
d_call: TRBD2
v_call: TRBV6-5
cdr3_nt: TGTGCCAGCAGTTACTCTGGTCTAGCGGGGGCCTACGAGCAGTACTTC
cdr3_aa: CASSYSGLAGAYEQYF

j_call: TRBJ1-3
clone_size: -
d_call: -
v_call: TRBV18
cdr3_nt: TGTGCCAGCTCACCACTTCAGGGTGGTCCTGGAAACACCATATATTTT
cdr3_aa: CASSPLQGGPGNTIYF

j_call: TRBJ2-7
clone_size: -
d_call: -
v_call: TRBV6-2/TRBV6-3
cdr3_nt: TGTGCCAGCAGTTTTCAGGGTGGGAACTACGAGCAGTACTTC
cdr3_aa: CASSFQGGNYEQYF

j_call: TRBJ2-7
clone_size: few
d_call: -
v_call: TRBV5-1
cdr3_nt: TGCGCCAGCAGCTTCGAGTCTCGGGGCGAGCAGTACTTC
cdr3_aa: CASSFESRGEQYF

j_call: TRBJ1-5
clone_size: few
d_call: -
v_call: TRBV19
cdr3_nt: TGTGCCAGTAGTGCCCAAACAGGGCCCCAGCATTTT
cdr3_aa: CASSAQTGPQHF

j_call: TRBJ2-1
clone_size: -
d_call: TRBD2
v_call: TRBV10-3
cdr3_nt: TGTGCCATCAGTGAAAGAACCGGGACTAGCGGGAGTAGCAATGAGCAGTTCTTC
cdr3_aa: CAISERTGTSGSSNEQFF

j_call: TRBJ2-5
clone_size: once
d_call: TRBD1
v_call: TRBV4-1
cdr3_nt: TGCGCCAGCAGCCAAGCGACAGGGCCGGGGGAGACCCAGTACTTC
cdr3_aa: CASSQATGPGETQYF

j_call: TRBJ2-1
clone_size: once
d_call: TRBD2
v_call: TRBV18
cdr3_nt: TGTGCCAGCTCACCACCGCTGACTAGCGGGAGATACTATGGGGGTGAGCAGTTCTTC
cdr3_aa: CASSPPLTSGRYYGGEQFF

j_call: TRBJ1-2
clone_size: -
d_call: -
v_call: TRBV5-1
cdr3_nt: TGCGCCAGCAGCTTGGAATTGGGGGCGAATGGCTACACCTTC
cdr3_aa: CASSLELGANGYTF

j_call: TRBJ2-5
clone_size: -
d_call: -
v_call: TRBV7-2
cdr3_nt: TGTGCCAGCAGCCCGGGCCCCCTAGCGAACCAAGAGACCCAGTACTTC
cdr3_aa: CASSPGPLANQETQYF

j_call: TRBJ2-3
clone_size: -
d_call: TRBD1
v_call: TRBV10-1
cdr3_nt: TGCGCCAGCAGTGAGTCCAAGGGGGCGCGTTCGGATACGCAGTATTTT
cdr3_aa: CASSESKGARSDTQYF

j_call: TRBJ2-6
clone_size: -
d_call: -
v_call: TRBV7-2
cdr3_nt: TGTGCCAGCAGCTTAGATCCGAGACAGGGAGGTGGGGCCAACGTCCTGACTTTC
cdr3_aa: CASSLDPRQGGGANVLTF

j_call: TRBJ1-4
clone_size: once
d_call: TRBD1
v_call: TRBV11-2
cdr3_nt: TGTGCCAGCAGCTTAGAGGGACAGGGCGGCGAAAAACTGTTTTTT
cdr3_aa: CASSLEGQGGEKLFF

j_call: TRBJ2-4
clone_size: -
d_call: -
v_call: TRBV4-1
cdr3_nt: TGCGCCAGCAGCCAAGGGAGGGAGTTAGCCAAAAACATTCAGTACTTC
cdr3_aa: CASSQGRELAKNIQYF

j_call: TRBJ2-2
clone_size: -
d_call: TRBD2
v_call: TRBV6-5
cdr3_nt: TGTGCCAGCGAGAAACTGACTAGCGGGAGCGGGGAGCTGTTTTTT
cdr3_aa: CASEKLTSGSGELFF

j_call: TRBJ2-5
clone_size: -
d_call: -
v_call: TRBV7-2
cdr3_nt: TGTGCCAGCAGCTTAGGGAACAGGGTGCTGGTAGAGACCCAGTACTTC
cdr3_aa: CASSLGNRVLVETQYF

j_call: TRBJ1-2
clone_size: -
d_call: TRBD1
v_call: TRBV5-4
cdr3_nt: TGTGCCAGCAGCTTGGAGGACAGGGGCTATGGCTACACCTTC
cdr3_aa: CASSLEDRGYGYTF

j_call: TRBJ2-1
clone_size: -
d_call: TRBD2
v_call: TRBV18
cdr3_nt: TGTGCCAGCTCAACCTCGGCGGGAGGGGGTTACAATGAGCAGTTCTTC
cdr3_aa: CASSTSAGGGYNEQFF

j_call: TRBJ1-5
clone_size: -
d_call: -
v_call: TRBV6-2/TRBV6-3
cdr3_nt: TGTGCCAGCAGTGACCGACAGAAGTACAATCAGCCCCAGCATTTT
cdr3_aa: CASSDRQKYNQPQHF